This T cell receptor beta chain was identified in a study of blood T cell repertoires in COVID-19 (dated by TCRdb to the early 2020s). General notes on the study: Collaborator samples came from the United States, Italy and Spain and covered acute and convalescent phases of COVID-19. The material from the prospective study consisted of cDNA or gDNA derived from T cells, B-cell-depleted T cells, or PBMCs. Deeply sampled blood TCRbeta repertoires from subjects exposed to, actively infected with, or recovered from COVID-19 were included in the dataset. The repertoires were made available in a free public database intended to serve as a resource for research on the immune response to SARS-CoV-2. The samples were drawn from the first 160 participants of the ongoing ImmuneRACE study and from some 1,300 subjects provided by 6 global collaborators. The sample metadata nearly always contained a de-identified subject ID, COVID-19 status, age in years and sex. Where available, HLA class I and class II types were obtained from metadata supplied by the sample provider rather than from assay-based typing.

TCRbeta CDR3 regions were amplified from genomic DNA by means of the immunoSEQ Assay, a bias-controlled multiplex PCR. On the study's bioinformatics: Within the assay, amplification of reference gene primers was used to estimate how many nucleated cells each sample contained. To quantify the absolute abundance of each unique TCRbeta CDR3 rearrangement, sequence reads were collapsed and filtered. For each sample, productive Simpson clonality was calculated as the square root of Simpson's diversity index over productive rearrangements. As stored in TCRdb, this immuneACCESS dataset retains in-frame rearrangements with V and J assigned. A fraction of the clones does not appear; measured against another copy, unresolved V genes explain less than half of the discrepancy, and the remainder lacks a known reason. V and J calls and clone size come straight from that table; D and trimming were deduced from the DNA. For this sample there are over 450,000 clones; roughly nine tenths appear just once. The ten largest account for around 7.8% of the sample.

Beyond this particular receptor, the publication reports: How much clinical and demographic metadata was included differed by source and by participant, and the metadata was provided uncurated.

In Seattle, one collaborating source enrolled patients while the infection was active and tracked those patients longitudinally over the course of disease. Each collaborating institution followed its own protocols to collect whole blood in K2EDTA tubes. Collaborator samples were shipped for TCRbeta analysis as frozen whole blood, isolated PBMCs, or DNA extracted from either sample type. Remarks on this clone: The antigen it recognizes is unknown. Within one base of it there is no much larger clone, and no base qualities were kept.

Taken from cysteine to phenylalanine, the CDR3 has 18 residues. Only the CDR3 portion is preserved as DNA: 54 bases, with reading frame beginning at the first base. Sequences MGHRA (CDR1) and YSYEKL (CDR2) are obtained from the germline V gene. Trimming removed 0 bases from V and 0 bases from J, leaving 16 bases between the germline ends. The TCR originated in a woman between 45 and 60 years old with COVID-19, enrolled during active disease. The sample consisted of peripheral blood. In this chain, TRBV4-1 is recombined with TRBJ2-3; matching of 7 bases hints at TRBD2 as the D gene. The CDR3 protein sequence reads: CASSQEGGADLSTDTQYF. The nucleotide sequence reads TGCGCCAGCAGCCAAGAAGGGGGGGCGGACCTTAGCACAGATACGCAGTATTTT.